The TCR beta chain described here comes from a study of T cells in localized non-small cell lung cancer. General study points: One tumor region alone was sequenced, and heterogeneity therefore remains possible.

TCRdb keeps only in-frame clones here, not all; method: immunoSEQ multiplex PCR. Found here are 2,500 to 3,000 clones, under 25% of them singletons; the top ten hold around 7.7%. By sample share, this clone is large. Its antigen is not known. Germline V lookup: CDR1 MDHEN, CDR2 SYDVKM. This CDR3 is 14 amino acids long. V dropped 5 bases and J dropped 8 bases, with 15 bases sitting between them. The input for sequencing was lung tumor tissue, taken before any cancer treatment. The receptor comes from a male donor aged 60 or over with stage III squamous cell lung carcinoma. V usage is TRBV28 and J usage is TRBJ1-4, with a weak D call TRBD1 (6 bases). The CDR3 nucleotides read TGTGCCAGCAGTCTCTCCAGGGGAGGGGAAAAACTGTTTTTT. Translating gives CASSLSRGGEKLFF.